This T cell receptor (beta chain) stems from a study of T-cell memory formation after mild COVID-19. This clonotype came up a few times. What it recognizes is unknown. The germline gives CDR1 MNHNS, CDR2 SASEGT. This CDR3 has 15 residues. V lost 5 bases to trimming and J lost 3 bases; unmatched junction nucleotides: 6. TCRdb used MiXCR to reprocess the 5' RACE reads, holding one entry per CDR3 protein. The sample shows roughly 320,000 distinct CDR3 sequences, 25% to 30% of them seen only once. Whole-study results and caveats: A subset of responding clones appeared in pre-infection memory, suggesting cross-reactive memory joined.

The sample consisted of PBMCs or a T cell subset sorted from them (not recorded which). The chain couples TRBV6-1 to TRBJ2-1, with 8 bases lining up with TRBD1. This sequence originates from an adult woman who had mild COVID-19 (a few samples of this study predate the infection). Cell type and time point are not known. The CDR3 DNA reads as TGTGCCAGCAGTTTCCGACAGGGGAACTACAATGAGCAGTTCTTC. As protein: CASSFRQGNYNEQFF.